These 5 T cell receptor beta chains share one sample of origin, sequenced in a study of blood T cells in healthy people across ages (dated by TCRdb to the mid-2010s). Library construction relied on 5' RACE. The run used an Illumina HiSeq 2500. A second 7 to 11 cycle PCR used a sample-barcoded 5' primer and a J-beta primer mix. TCRdb reran the public reads through fastp at Q25 and MiXCR, keeping productive beta chains. Every entry covers one CDR3 protein and lists the most common genes and DNA from its rows. Present in this sample are some 900,000 distinct CDR3 sequences, about 48% of which were seen just once. In total, the top ten clones hold under 15% of the sample. The sequenced material came from blood. Receptor source: a man in his thirties or forties in good health.

This clonotype was seen only a few times. The rearrangement joins TRBV9 to TRBJ1-1; D is unresolved. Trimming took off 1 base at V and 1 base at J, with 8 bases between the two ends. The germline V gene has CDR1 SGDLS and CDR2 YYNGEE. The length of the CDR3 is 14 residues. DNA of the CDR3: TGTGCCAGCAGCGTAAACTATCAGAACACTGAAGCTTTCTTT. Its protein is CASSVNYQNTEAFF. Full variable domain (rest looked up from reference TRBV9 and TRBJ1-1): DSGVTQTPKHLITATGQRVTLRCSPRSGDLSVYWYQQSLDQGLQFLIQYYNGEERAKGNILERFSAQQFPDLHSELNLSSLELGDSALYFCASSVNYQNTEAFFGQGTRLTVV.

This clonotype was detected a few times. The chain combines TRBV5-1 with TRBJ1-6; 8 positions agree with TRBD1. This CDR3 spans 16 amino acids. CDR1 is SGHRS, CDR2 YFSETQ, per germline. V lost 4 bases and J lost 6; bases outside the gene matches: 9. CDR3 nucleotides: TGCGCCAGCAGCAGGGAGGGGGACAGGACTAATTCACCCCTCCACTTT. It yields the protein CASSREGDRTNSPLHF.

The chain links TRBV10-3 to TRBJ2-3; tentatively, D is TRBD2 (5 bases). Trimming cost V 0 bases and J 5 bases, with 15 bases left between them. The germline V gene encodes CDR1 ENHRY and CDR2 SYGVKD. This CDR3 is 16 amino acids long. CDR3 in amino acids: CAISESASSHGDTQYF. The CDR3 coding sequence is TGTGCCATCAGTGAGTCAGCTAGCAGTCACGGAGATACGCAGTATTTT.

The V call is TRBV3-1, the J call TRBJ2-1, with TRBD2 matching over 15 bases. The germline V gene encodes CDR1 LGHDT and CDR2 YNNKEL (reference sequence). The V and J ends lost 4 bases and 2 bases, in that order; junction bases with no gene match: 3. The CDR3 length is 17 residues. The CDR3 protein is CASSPWTSGGAYNEQFF. CDR3 nucleotides: TGTGCCAGCAGCCCCTGGACTAGCGGGGGGGCCTACAATGAGCAGTTCTTC.

This clonotype was counted once. This chain joins TRBV6-2 or TRBV6-3 and TRBJ2-5; 9 bases fit TRBD1. The germline V gene encodes CDR1 MNHEY and CDR2 SVGEGT. J gave up 5 bases and V 6 bases, and 10 bases lay outside the gene matches. The CDR3 totals 15 residues. This chain's CDR3 is CASSRSDRGMETQYF. In DNA, the CDR3 is TGTGCCAGCAGCCGCTCCGACAGGGGGATGGAGACCCAGTACTTC.